This TCR beta chain is from a study of cytomegalovirus exposure and HLA in healthy donors. Study-wide context: Unique TCRs from HLA-typed donors, 75 million to 100 million of them, were held in an early data release. Study-wide points: No immune exposure information besides CMV serostatus was available. Indistinguishability led to the exclusion of some V segments, TRBV6-2 and TRBV6-3 included. Later work found most CMV-associated TCR beta chains apparently HLA-restricted.

The V end was cut by 3 bases, the J end by 1 base, with 12 bases between. CDR1 and CDR2 (germline): SGHVS, FQNEAQ. The CDR3 is 15 amino acids. Details on this clone: As yet, its antigen is unknown.

Researchers ran the PCR with 60 Vbeta and 13 Jbeta primers. This table comes from immunoSEQ multiplex PCR, and its TCRdb copy is limited to in-frame clones, with some not included. Of about 68,000 clones in the sample, 75% to 90% are singletons; the top ten hold 6.5%. The sample taken for sequencing was PBMCs. This receptor was identified in a human donor in good health. The chain joins TRBV7-8 to TRBJ2-5; D not certain. The CDR3 loop is CASSFKSGTQETQYF. The CDR3 DNA is TGTGCCAGCAGCTTTAAGTCCGGTACCCAAGAGACCCAGTACTTC. Supplemented by reference TRBV7-8 and TRBJ2-5, the full variable domain reads GAGVSQSPRYKVAKRGQDVALRCDPISGHVSLFWYQQALGQGPEFLTYFQNEAQLDKSGLPSDRFFAERPEGSVSTLKIQRTQQEDSAVYLCASSFKSGTQETQYFGPGTRLLVL.